The clone carrying this T cell receptor beta chain showed up many times. This sample stems from a study of T-cell reconstitution after alpha-beta-depleted transplantation in children. The V end lost 2 bases, the J end lost 6 bases, and 11 bases lay between the germline ends. The CDR3 is 14 amino acids. The germline V gene encodes CDR1 MNHNS and CDR2 SASEGT. Researchers prepared the TCRbeta library using unique molecular identifiers, the study reports. TCRdb redid the calling of the PCR reads with MiXCR, one entry per CDR3 protein. Of 190,000 or so distinct CDR3 sequences listed, 14% to 15% are singletons.

The chain employs TRBV6-1 and TRBJ2-1, with D possibly matching TRBD2 (6 bases). The sequence was obtained from a human donor who donated a stem cell graft to a child with acute lymphoblastic leukemia. This material consisted of PBMCs from the stem cell graft donor, taken from the stem cell graft. This chain's CDR3 is CASSEFREFNEQFF. For the CDR3, the DNA is TGTGCCAGCAGTGAATTCCGGGAGTTCAATGAGCAGTTCTTC.